The source of this TCR beta chain is a study of blood T cell repertoires in COVID-19 (dated by TCRdb to the early 2020s). Study-level background: Collaborator samples came from the United States, Italy and Spain and covered acute and convalescent phases of COVID-19. The sample metadata nearly always contained a de-identified subject ID, COVID-19 status, age in years and sex. Where available, HLA class I and class II types were taken from metadata supplied by the sample provider and were not determined by assay-based typing. Samples came from the ongoing ImmuneRACE study (first 160 participants) plus 1,254 subjects from 6 global collaborators. The dataset comprised deeply sampled blood TCRbeta repertoires from subjects exposed to, actively infected with, or recovered from COVID-19. The material from the prospective study consisted of cDNA or gDNA derived from T cells, B-cell-depleted T cells, or PBMCs. A freely available public database, intended as a resource for researchers studying the immune response to SARS-CoV-2, is where the repertoires were released. Study-wide findings and limitations: How much clinical and demographic metadata was included differed by source and by participant, and the metadata was provided uncurated.

The CDR3 spans 15 residues, from the cysteine through the phenylalanine. Only the CDR3 part of the read is kept: 45 bases, read in frame from the first base. Reading the germline V gene (reference sequence) gives CDR1 WNHNN and CDR2 SYGVQD. V was cut back by 2 bases and J by 3 bases, leaving a gap of 13 bases between them. TCRbeta CDR3 regions were amplified from genomic DNA using the immunoSEQ Assay, a bias-controlled multiplex PCR. Regarding the original processing steps: The number of nucleated cells in each sample was estimated by amplification of reference gene primers within the assay. Sequence reads were collapsed and filtered to measure the absolute abundance of every unique TCRbeta CDR3 rearrangement. For each sample, productive Simpson clonality was calculated as the square root of Simpson's diversity index over productive rearrangements. TCRdb re-hosts the immuneACCESS table, in-frame sequences only. Its copies lack some clones; in the studies checked, an unresolved V gene accounts for under half of them, and the cause for the rest is not known. The V and J calls and clone size were taken over from that table, and D and trimming were inferred from the DNA. Present in this sample are nearly 110,000 clones, 70% to 90% of which were seen just once. The ten largest clonotypes hold approximately 6.8% of the sample.

Points on this clone: The target of this receptor is not known. No quality values exist for individual bases; no much larger clone is one base distant.

Each collaborating institution followed its own protocols to collect whole blood in K2EDTA tubes. For TCRbeta analysis, collaborators shipped samples in one of three forms: frozen whole blood, isolated PBMCs, or DNA extracted from either of those sample types. The sequence is built from TRBV10-1 and TRBJ1-1; no D segment can be confidently identified. The sequenced sample consisted of peripheral blood. The sequence was obtained from a man aged 50-59 years with active or convalescent COVID-19. The nucleotide sequence reads as follows: TGCGCCAGCAGTGAGACCCATAGCGGAGACACTGAAGCTTTCTTT. The translation is CASSETHSGDTEAFF.